These 8 T cell receptor beta chains were all obtained from the same sample, sequenced in a study of cytomegalovirus exposure and HLA in healthy donors. The method was immunoSEQ multiplex PCR; TCRdb's version includes in-frame clones alone and lacks a portion of them. Seen here are roughly 200,000 clones, about 81% observed once, and the top ten hold 1.2%. Sequencing was carried out using PBMCs. These receptor sequences come from a woman aged 30 to 39 in good health and CMV-seronegative.

This sequence joins TRBV7-2 and TRBJ2-3, with D possibly matching TRBD2 (6 bases). The V and J ends lost 3 bases and 6 bases respectively, with 16 bases between them. CDR1 and CDR2 (germline): SGHTA, FQGNSA. CDR3 length: 15 amino acids. CDR3 amino acids: CASSLLGGDLDTQYF. For the CDR3, the DNA is TGTGCCAGCAGCTTGCTGGGCGGGGACTTGGATACGCAGTATTTT.

The J gene is TRBJ2-2, the V gene TRBV7-2; D remains ambiguous. V lost 2 bases, J lost 4 bases, and 8 bases lay in between. Germline-derived CDR1 and CDR2 are SGHTA and FQGNSA. The CDR3 is 14 amino acids. The CDR3 bases are TGTGCCAGCAGCTTATACACCACCACCGGGGAGCTGTTTTTT. Translation gives CASSLYTTTGELFF.

The chain has TRBV7-6 and TRBJ1-2; no clear D. The CDR3 runs to 13 residues. Trimming removed 1 base from V and 7 bases from J, with 10 bases in between. Germline assignment: CDR1 SGHVS and CDR2 FNYEAQ. The CDR3 sequence: CASSLGERGGYTF. The CDR3 nucleotides are TGTGCCAGCAGCTTAGGCGAGCGGGGTGGCTACACCTTC.

The V and J genes are TRBV2 and TRBJ2-2; D is perhaps TRBD1 (5 bases). With 7 bases removed from V and 5 bases from J, the gap between germline ends came to 14 bases. CDR1 SNHLY and CDR2 FYNNEI come from the germline V gene. This CDR3 contains 14 residues. The CDR3 DNA sequence: TGTGCCAGCACCGGGCCGAAGGGGACCGGGGAGCTGTTTTTT. Protein product: CASTGPKGTGELFF.

In its sample, this clone was seen a few times. The V call is TRBV5-1, the J call TRBJ2-2; TRBD1 might be the D (6 bases). The V end lost 5 bases, the J end lost 6 bases, and 11 bases lay between the germline ends. Germline CDR1 SGHRS, CDR2 YFSETQ. CDR3 length equals 13 residues. The CDR3, as DNA: TGCGCCAGCAGACCAGGGGACGCCGGGGAGCTGTTTTTT. This translates into CASRPGDAGELFF.

The chain joins TRBV28 to TRBJ1-6; TRBD1 matches 7 bases. V shed 6 bases and J 9 bases; nucleotides not matched to a gene: 8. Germline loops: CDR1 MDHEN, CDR2 SYDVKM. This CDR3 has 14 residues. CDR3 sequence (DNA): TGTGCCAGCAGGCCGACAGGGACGGGTTCACCCCTCCACTTT. It translates to CASRPTGTGSPLHF.

The rearrangement uses TRBV9 and TRBJ2-3; weak D call: TRBD1 (6 bases). The CDR3 is 15 amino acids. Trimming removed 4 bases from V and 2 bases from J, with 14 bases in between. Germline V CDR1 and CDR2: SGDLS, YYNGEE. The CDR3 bases are TGTGCCAGCAGCTTAGGGACACTCTACACAGATACGCAGTATTTT. Translated, it gives CASSLGTLYTDTQYF.

V gene TRBV4-1 combines with J gene TRBJ2-3; D unresolved. The CDR3 covers 15 residues. Trimming left V 3 bases short and J 1 base short, with 11 bases between. Germline V gene sequence: CDR1 MGHRA, CDR2 YSYEKL. The CDR3 DNA is TGCGCCAGCAGCCAGTCCACCCCAGGCACAGATACGCAGTATTTT. Translating gives CASSQSTPGTDTQYF.